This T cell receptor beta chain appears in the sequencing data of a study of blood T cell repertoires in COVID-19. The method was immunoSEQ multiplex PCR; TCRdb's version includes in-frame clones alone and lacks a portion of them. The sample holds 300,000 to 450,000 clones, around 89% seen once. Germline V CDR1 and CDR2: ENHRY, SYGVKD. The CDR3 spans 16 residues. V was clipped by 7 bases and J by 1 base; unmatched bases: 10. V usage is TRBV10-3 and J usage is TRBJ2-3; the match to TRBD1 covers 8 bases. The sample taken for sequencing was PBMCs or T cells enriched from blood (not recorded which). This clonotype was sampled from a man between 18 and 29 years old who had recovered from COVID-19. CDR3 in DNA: TGTGCCATCACCAGACAGACAGGGGTCGGCACAGATACGCAGTATTTT. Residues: CAITRQTGVGTDTQYF.